These T cell receptor beta chains were read from a single sample in a study of blood T cell repertoires in COVID-19. This table comes from immunoSEQ multiplex PCR, and its TCRdb copy is limited to in-frame clones, with some not included. This sample has some 110,000 clones, with approximately 91% found just once. The sequencing sample was made of peripheral blood. The receptors shown here come from a human donor in a cohort sampled during active COVID-19. Each CDR3 is given with its conserved first and last residue. Each record gives: D gene, V gene, clone size, J gene, CDR3 DNA, CDR3 protein. The D gene is left open where the match is weak. Part of the rows lack a size; the others show once, few, many or a class for expanded clones.

D gene: TRBD2
V gene: TRBV19
clone size: NA
J gene: TRBJ2-1
CDR3 DNA: TGTGCCAGTAGTATGGGACTAGCGACTGTGTTAATTAATGAGCAGTTCTTC
CDR3 protein: CASSMGLATVLINEQFF

D gene: TRBD2
V gene: TRBV7-6
clone size: NA
J gene: TRBJ2-5
CDR3 DNA: TGTGCCAGCAGCTTAGGTAGCGGGGGCCCTCAAGAGACCCAGTACTTC
CDR3 protein: CASSLGSGGPQETQYF

D gene: NA
V gene: TRBV28
clone size: NA
J gene: TRBJ1-2
CDR3 DNA: TGTGCCAGCAGTTTACACAGCCTAAACTATGGCTACACCTTC
CDR3 protein: CASSLHSLNYGYTF

D gene: NA
V gene: TRBV20-1
clone size: NA
J gene: TRBJ2-5
CDR3 DNA: TGCAGTGCTAGTAAACAGCTCCAAGAGACCCAGTACTTC
CDR3 protein: CSASKQLQETQYF

D gene: TRBD1
V gene: TRBV25-1
clone size: NA
J gene: TRBJ2-1
CDR3 DNA: TGTGCCAGCAGTGAATCCGGGACAGGGGACAATGAGCAGTTCTTC
CDR3 protein: CASSESGTGDNEQFF

D gene: NA
V gene: TRBV19
clone size: NA
J gene: TRBJ2-1
CDR3 DNA: TGTGCCAGTAGTGAGGGGGGGAACTCCTACAATGAGCAGTTCTTC
CDR3 protein: CASSEGGNSYNEQFF

D gene: NA
V gene: TRBV28
clone size: NA
J gene: TRBJ1-2
CDR3 DNA: TGTGCCAGCAGTCCAGGAAGCTATGGCTACACCTTC
CDR3 protein: CASSPGSYGYTF

D gene: TRBD2
V gene: TRBV29-1
clone size: NA
J gene: TRBJ2-1
CDR3 DNA: TGCAGCGTTGACTCATTTGGTAGCGGGAGCAACTACAATGAGCAGTTCTTC
CDR3 protein: CSVDSFGSGSNYNEQFF

D gene: NA
V gene: TRBV7-3
clone size: NA
J gene: TRBJ2-4
CDR3 DNA: TGTGCCAGCAGCTCCGACCGGTCGGGCATTCAGTACTTC
CDR3 protein: CASSSDRSGIQYF

D gene: NA
V gene: TRBV3-1/TRBV3-2
clone size: NA
J gene: TRBJ2-7
CDR3 DNA: TGTGCCAGCAGCCAGGGGGCTGACCCCCGGCAGTACTTC
CDR3 protein: CASSQGADPRQYF

D gene: NA
V gene: TRBV28
clone size: NA
J gene: TRBJ2-7
CDR3 DNA: TGTGCCAGCACTTTACGAGGAGGGAACTACGAGCAGTACTTC
CDR3 protein: CASTLRGGNYEQYF

D gene: NA
V gene: TRBV11-3
clone size: NA
J gene: TRBJ1-4
CDR3 DNA: TGTGCCAGCAGCTCCCAGGGTCATGAAAAACTGTTTTTT
CDR3 protein: CASSSQGHEKLFF

D gene: TRBD2
V gene: TRBV27
clone size: NA
J gene: TRBJ2-1
CDR3 DNA: TGTGCCAGCAGACCTACGGGGGTCGGACTAGCGGGAGTCTCCTACAATGAGCAGTTCTTC
CDR3 protein: CASRPTGVGLAGVSYNEQFF

D gene: NA
V gene: TRBV6-2/TRBV6-3
clone size: once
J gene: TRBJ1-5
CDR3 DNA: TGTGCCAGCAGTCCCCTCCGGGACATCAATCAGCCCCAGCATTTT
CDR3 protein: CASSPLRDINQPQHF

D gene: NA
V gene: TRBV24-1
clone size: NA
J gene: TRBJ2-6
CDR3 DNA: TGTGCCACCAGTGATGGACAGCTCTCTGGGGCCAACGTCCTGACTTTC
CDR3 protein: CATSDGQLSGANVLTF

D gene: NA
V gene: TRBV6-6
clone size: NA
J gene: TRBJ1-2
CDR3 DNA: TGTGCCAGCAGTTACCCGAACAGGGATTCTGTCTATGGCTACACCTTC
CDR3 protein: CASSYPNRDSVYGYTF

D gene: NA
V gene: TRBV3-1/TRBV3-2
clone size: NA
J gene: TRBJ2-5
CDR3 DNA: TGTGCCAGCAGCCAGGGCCGCGGGGAGACCCAGTACTTC
CDR3 protein: CASSQGRGETQYF

D gene: NA
V gene: TRBV7-4
clone size: NA
J gene: TRBJ1-4
CDR3 DNA: TGTGCCAGCAGCTACCCCCCCGGGGGGGACCATGAAAAACTGTTTTTT
CDR3 protein: CASSYPPGGDHEKLFF

D gene: NA
V gene: TRBV5-1
clone size: once
J gene: TRBJ2-7
CDR3 DNA: TGCGCCAGCAGCTTAAGGGGAATCCGGGACGAGCAGTACTTC
CDR3 protein: CASSLRGIRDEQYF